This T cell receptor beta chain was captured by sequencing in a study of vaccination and CD4 T cells after COVID-19. Treatment: roughly 10-day PBMC culture with coronavirus spike peptide pools or control peptides (ViraFEST assay). PCR positivity dates ran from March to December 2020, preceding US Alpha, Beta and Delta variants. V shed 5 bases and J 5 bases; nucleotides not matched to a gene: 11. The CDR3 is made up of 16 amino acids. The germline V gene encodes CDR1 SEHNR and CDR2 FQNEAQ (reference sequence). Notes on this clonotype: Its antigen remains unknown.

Once obtained from cultured CD4+ T cells, the DNA was sequenced using the Oncomine TCR Beta short-read assay. TCRdb itself ran the PCR reads through MiXCR, one entry per CDR3 protein. This table has some 12,000 distinct CDR3 sequences, around 52% appearing once. The V gene is TRBV7-9, the J gene TRBJ2-1, with TRBD1 identical over 8 bases. Sequencing input: CD4+ T cells from blood, cultured in vitro. This sequence originates from a human donor who had recovered from COVID-19. Written as DNA, the CDR3 is TGTGCCAGCAGCCCCAGACCCTCGACAGGGGACAATGAGCAGTTCTTC. This sequence encodes CASSPRPSTGDNEQFF.